This T cell receptor (beta chain) was sequenced during a study of T cell responses to AZD1222 COVID-19 vaccine. General study points: Baseline antibody screening turned up just six seropositive AZD1222 recipients. The reported proportion of spike-specific TCRs targeting unmutated variant regions was nearly half. Spike-specific TCR breadth and depth both grew after two AZD1222 doses.

Produced via immunoSEQ multiplex PCR; TCRdb's table is partial and in-frame only. The table has 75,000 to 90,000 clones, 80% to 90% seen once. This CDR3 contains 15 residues. The V gene end was trimmed by 3 bases and the J gene end by 8 bases; junction bases not matched to a gene: 8. Per germline, CDR1 MDHEN and CDR2 SYDVKM. Samples with a second dose at about 4 or about 12 weeks were pooled together. The count of this clone is one. Its antigen is still unknown. The sequence was collected from an adult who received the AZD1222 COVID-19 vaccine. The sequences come from peripheral blood, collected 28 days after the second AZD1222 dose. The chain couples TRBV28 to TRBJ1-4; TRBD1 aligns across 8 bases. CDR3 nucleotides: TGTGCCAGCAGTTTGGACAGGGAGGGCCCAGAAAAACTGTTTTTT. Amino acid sequence: CASSLDREGPEKLFF.